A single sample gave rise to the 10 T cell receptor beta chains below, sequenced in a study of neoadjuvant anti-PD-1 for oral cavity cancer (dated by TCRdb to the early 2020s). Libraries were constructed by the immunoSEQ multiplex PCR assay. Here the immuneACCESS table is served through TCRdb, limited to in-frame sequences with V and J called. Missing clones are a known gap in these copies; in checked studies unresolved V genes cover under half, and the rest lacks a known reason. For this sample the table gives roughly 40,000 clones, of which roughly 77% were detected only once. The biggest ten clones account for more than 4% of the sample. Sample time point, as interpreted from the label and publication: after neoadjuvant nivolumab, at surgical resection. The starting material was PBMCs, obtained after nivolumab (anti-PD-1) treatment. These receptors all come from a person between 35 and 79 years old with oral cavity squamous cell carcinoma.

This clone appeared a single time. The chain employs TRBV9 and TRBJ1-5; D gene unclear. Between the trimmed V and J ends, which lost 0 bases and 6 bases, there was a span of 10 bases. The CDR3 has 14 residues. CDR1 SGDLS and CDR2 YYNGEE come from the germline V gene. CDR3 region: CASSVDEGSQPQHF. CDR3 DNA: TGTGCCAGCAGCGTAGATGAAGGAAGTCAGCCCCAGCATTTT.

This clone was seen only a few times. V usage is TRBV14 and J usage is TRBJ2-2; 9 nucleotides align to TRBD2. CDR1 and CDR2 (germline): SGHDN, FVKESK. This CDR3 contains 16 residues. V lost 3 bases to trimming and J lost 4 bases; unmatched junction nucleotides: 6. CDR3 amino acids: CASSQISGRGTGELFF. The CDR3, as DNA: TGTGCCAGCAGCCAGATTAGCGGGAGAGGCACCGGGGAGCTGTTTTTT. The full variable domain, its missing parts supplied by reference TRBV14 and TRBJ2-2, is EAGVTQFPSHSVIEKGQTVTLRCDPISGHDNLYWYRRVMGKEIKFLLHFVKESKQDESGMPNNRFLAERTGGTYSTLKVQPAELEDSGVYFCASSQISGRGTGELFFGEGSRLTVL.

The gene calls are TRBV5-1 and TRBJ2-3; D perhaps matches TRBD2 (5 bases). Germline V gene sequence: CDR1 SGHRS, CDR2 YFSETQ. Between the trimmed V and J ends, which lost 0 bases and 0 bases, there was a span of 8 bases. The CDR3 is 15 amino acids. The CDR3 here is CASSLDGVSTDTQYF. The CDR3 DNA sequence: TGCGCCAGCAGCTTGGACGGGGTTAGCACAGATACGCAGTATTTT. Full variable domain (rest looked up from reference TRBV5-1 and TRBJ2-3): KAGVTQTPRYLIKTRGQQVTLSCSPISGHRSVSWYQQTPGQGLQFLFEYFSETQRNKGNFPGRFSGRQFSNSRSEMNVSTLELGDSALYLCASSLDGVSTDTQYFGPGTRLTVL.

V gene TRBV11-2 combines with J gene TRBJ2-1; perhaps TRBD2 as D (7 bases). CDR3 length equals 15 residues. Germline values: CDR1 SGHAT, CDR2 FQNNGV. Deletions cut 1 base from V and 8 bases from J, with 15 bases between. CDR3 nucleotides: TGTGCCAGCAGCTTAGTTGGAGGGGGGGCAGATGAGCAGTTCTTC. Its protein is CASSLVGGGADEQFF.

The chain's CDR3 is CASTRRGEVYEQFF. The CDR3, as DNA: TGTGCCAGCACCCGGCGGGGGGAGGTGTATGAGCAGTTCTTC. This chain joins TRBV28 and TRBJ2-1; TRBD2 matches at 8 bases. J was trimmed by 8 bases and V by 7 bases; bases with no gene match: 10. Per the germline V gene, CDR1 is MDHEN and CDR2 is SYDVKM. CDR3 length equals 14 residues.

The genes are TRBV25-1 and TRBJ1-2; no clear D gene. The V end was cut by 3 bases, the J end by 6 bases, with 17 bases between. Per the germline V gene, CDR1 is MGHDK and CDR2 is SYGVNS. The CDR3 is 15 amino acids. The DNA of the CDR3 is TGTGCCAGCAGTGACCCCAAAGTGGGTTACGATGGCTACACCTTC. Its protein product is CASSDPKVGYDGYTF.

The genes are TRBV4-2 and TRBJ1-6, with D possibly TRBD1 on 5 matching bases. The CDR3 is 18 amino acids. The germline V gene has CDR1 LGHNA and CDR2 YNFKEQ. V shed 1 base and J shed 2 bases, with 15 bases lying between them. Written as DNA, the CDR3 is TGTGCCAGCAGCCAAGGGGGCCCAGGTACAACCTATAATTCACCCCTCCACTTT. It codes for CASSQGGPGTTYNSPLHF.

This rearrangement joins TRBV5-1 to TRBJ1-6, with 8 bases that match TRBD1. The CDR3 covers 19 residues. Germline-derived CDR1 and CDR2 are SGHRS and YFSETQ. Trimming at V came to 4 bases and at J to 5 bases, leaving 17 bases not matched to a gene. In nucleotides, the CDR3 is TGCGCCAGCAGCCCCCTCTTTGCCCCAGGGGGCGGTGATAATTCACCCCTCCACTTT. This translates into CASSPLFAPGGGDNSPLHF. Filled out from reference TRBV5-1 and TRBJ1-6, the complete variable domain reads KAGVTQTPRYLIKTRGQQVTLSCSPISGHRSVSWYQQTPGQGLQFLFEYFSETQRNKGNFPGRFSGRQFSNSRSEMNVSTLELGDSALYLCASSPLFAPGGGDNSPLHFGNGTRLTVT.

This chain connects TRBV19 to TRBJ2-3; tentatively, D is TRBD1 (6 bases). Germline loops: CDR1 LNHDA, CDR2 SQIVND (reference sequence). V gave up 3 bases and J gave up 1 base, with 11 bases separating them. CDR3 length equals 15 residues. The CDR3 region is CASSIKQGGTDTQYF. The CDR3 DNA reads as TGTGCCAGTAGTATCAAACAGGGTGGCACAGATACGCAGTATTTT.

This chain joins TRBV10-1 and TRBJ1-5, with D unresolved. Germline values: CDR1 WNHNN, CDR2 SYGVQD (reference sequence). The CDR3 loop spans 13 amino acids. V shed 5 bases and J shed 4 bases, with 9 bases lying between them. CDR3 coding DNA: TGCGCCAGCAGTTCCGGCCTGAATCAGCCCCAGCATTTT. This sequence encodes CASSSGLNQPQHF.